This TCR beta chain was identified during a study of low-dose radiotherapy and immunotherapy resistance in tumors. Background on the study: Both drugs were delivered intravenously to patients (nivolumab 240 mg every two weeks and ipilimumab 1 mg/kg every six weeks). Given every two weeks, intravenous cyclophosphamide 200 mg/m2 preceded radiation and immunotherapy by one day.

cDNA synthesis used a TRAV/TRBV-specific primer set for both chains. TCRs underwent 20 PCR cycles of amplification with a constant-region primer and V-primer adapter. In vitro transcription was used to amplify the isolated mRNA. TCRdb itself ran the reads through MiXCR, one entry per CDR3 protein. Of nearly 60,000 distinct CDR3 sequences detected, about 23% appear once; the ten largest clones hold about 7%. This sample's time point: after trial treatment. Treatment indicated: LDRT plus nivolumab, ipilimumab, low-dose cyclophosphamide and aspirin (RACIN trial). Low-dose radiotherapy and low-dose cyclophosphamide, together with aspirin, ipilimumab and nivolumab, were given to donors. CDR3 length: 15 amino acids. The V end lost 6 bases, the J end lost 1 base, and 18 bases lay between the germline ends. The germline V gene has CDR1 DFQATT and CDR2 SNEGSKA (reference sequence). This clonotype was detected many times.

The chain recombines TRBV20-1 with TRBJ1-1; D is unclear. This TCR was sampled from a male donor with prostate cancer. The specimen comprised PBMCs, sampled after low-dose radiotherapy plus immunotherapy. The CDR3 nucleotides read TGCAGTGCCACCACCCCCGGCCGGGCGAACACTGAAGCTTTCTTT. Its protein is CSATTPGRANTEAFF.